Below, 21 T cell receptor beta chains from the same sample are listed, as sequenced in a study of blood T cells in healthy people across ages. A second PCR, run for roughly 7 to 12 cycles, used a sample-barcoded 5' primer plus a J-beta primer mix. TCRdb recomputed calls from the 5' RACE reads with MiXCR, one row per CDR3 protein. Among some 1.5 million distinct CDR3 sequences, under 30% were seen once, and the ten largest hold around 7.7%. The sample taken for sequencing was blood. The receptors shown here come from a young woman in good health.

The rearrangement uses TRBV18 and TRBJ2-1; D is tentatively TRBD1 or TRBD2 (7 bases each). Trimming left V 0 bases short and J 7 bases short, with 25 bases between. Germline values: CDR1 KGHSH, CDR2 LQKENI. The CDR3 has 19 amino acids. The CDR3 spells CASSPPKAGGLPGGNEQFF. CDR3 nucleotide sequence: TGTGCCAGCTCACCACCGAAGGCAGGGGGATTGCCCGGGGGGAATGAGCAGTTCTTC.

This clonotype has ten or more counts. The V call is TRBV12-3 or TRBV12-4, the J call TRBJ2-3; the D is unclear. V was clipped by 4 bases and J by 7 bases, with 15 bases between them. The CDR3 has 14 residues. This chain's CDR3 is CASSSRETLNTQYF. As DNA, the CDR3 is TGTGCCAGCAGTTCCCGAGAGACCCTGAATACGCAGTATTTT.

This chain links TRBV7-3 with TRBJ2-2; tentatively, D is TRBD1 (6 bases). The CDR3 has 15 amino acids. V dropped 5 bases and J dropped 3 bases, with 13 bases sitting between them. The germline CDR1 and CDR2 sequences are SGHTA and FQGTGA. CDR3 bases: TGTGCCAGCAGCCCCGGGACATCCTACACCGGGGAGCTGTTTTTT. Its protein is CASSPGTSYTGELFF.

This clonotype was picked up a small number of times. The chain links TRBV6-1 to TRBJ1-2; no definite D call. This CDR3 contains 10 residues. Trimming removed 6 bases from V and 8 bases from J, with 7 bases in between. CDR1 is MNHNS, CDR2 SASEGT, per germline. CDR3 in DNA: TGTGCCAGCAGACTAGGGGGCTACACCTTC. It is translated as CASRLGGYTF.

There are many counts of this clonotype. The V and J genes are TRBV7-6 and TRBJ2-1; 7 bases align to TRBD2. CDR3 length: 14 amino acids. Looked up from germline, CDR1 is SGHVS and CDR2 is FNYEAQ. V lost 5 bases and J lost 8; bases outside the gene matches: 9. CDR3 in amino acids: CASSAQRGRDEQFF. CDR3 in DNA: TGTGCCAGCAGCGCCCAGCGGGGTAGGGATGAGCAGTTCTTC.

The J gene is TRBJ2-5, the V gene TRBV5-1; 7 nucleotides match TRBD1. The V and J ends lost 4 bases and 2 bases, in that order; junction bases with no gene match: 8. The CDR3 runs 15 residues. The germline V gene has CDR1 SGHRS and CDR2 YFSETQ. The CDR3 region has the DNA TGCGCCAGCAGCGTGAGCCCGGGACAGCAAGAGACCCAGTACTTC. The encoded protein is CASSVSPGQQETQYF.

This clonotype was counted ten times or more. This chain uses TRBV9 with TRBJ2-7; no firm D call. Trimming removed 0 bases from V and 7 bases from J, with 14 bases in between. The CDR3 covers 14 residues. Germline V gives CDR1 SGDLS, CDR2 YYNGEE. CDR3 DNA: TGTGCCAGCAGCGTAGCCCTAGTTTCGGATGAGCAGTACTTC. As protein: CASSVALVSDEQYF. Full variable domain (missing parts from reference TRBV9 and TRBJ2-7): DSGVTQTPKHLITATGQRVTLRCSPRSGDLSVYWYQQSLDQGLQFLIQYYNGEERAKGNILERFSAQQFPDLHSELNLSSLELGDSALYFCASSVALVSDEQYFGPGTRLTVT.

V gene TRBV20-1 combines with J gene TRBJ2-3; D might be TRBD2 (6 bases). V was shortened by 5 bases and J by 2 bases, with 23 bases between the two germline ends. Germline CDR1 reads DFQATT; CDR2 reads SNEGSKA (reference sequence). This CDR3 region has 17 residues. CDR3 in amino acids: CSASDEGTFYPTDTQYF. CDR3 DNA sequence: TGCAGTGCTTCCGACGAAGGGACTTTCTACCCCACAGATACGCAGTATTTT.

In DNA, the CDR3 is TGTGCCAGCAGTACCACCTGGACTAGCGGACCCAATGAGCAGTTCTTC. It translates to CASSTTWTSGPNEQFF. The chain joins TRBV6-5 to TRBJ2-1; TRBD2 aligns across 10 bases. The CDR3 is made up of 16 amino acids. The germline V gene encodes CDR1 MNHEY and CDR2 SVGAGI. V was clipped by 5 bases and J by 6 bases; unmatched bases: 10.

This clonotype occurred many times. The gene calls are TRBV7-9 and TRBJ2-6; 10 positions match TRBD2. Germline assignment: CDR1 SEHNR and CDR2 FQNEAQ (reference sequence). The CDR3 runs 19 residues. The trim removed 8 bases at V and 0 bases at J, leaving 13 bases unmatched. CDR3 coding DNA: TGTGCCAGCTCCCGGGGACTAGCGCCACAATCCTCTGGGGCCAACGTCCTGACTTTC. It encodes CASSRGLAPQSSGANVLTF.

This clonotype occurred many times. The CDR3 spells CATSVRGDYGYTF. The CDR3 DNA reads as TGTGCCACCAGTGTTCGGGGGGACTATGGCTACACCTTC. This chain connects TRBV24-1 to TRBJ1-2, with D possibly being TRBD1 (5 bases). Germline loops: CDR1 KGHDR, CDR2 SFDVKD. Trimming took off 5 bases at V and 3 bases at J, with 9 bases between the two ends. This CDR3 has 13 residues.

The genes are TRBV6-5 and TRBJ2-7; 9 bases map to TRBD1. This CDR3 region has 14 residues. J gave up 6 bases and V 2 bases, and 5 bases lay outside the gene matches. CDR1 and CDR2 (germline): MNHEY, SVGAGI. In DNA form, the CDR3 reads TGTGCCAGCAGTTACCTCGGGACAGGGCTCGAGCAGTACTTC. It specifies CASSYLGTGLEQYF.

The chain employs TRBV7-2 and TRBJ1-3; tentatively, D is TRBD1 (6 bases). The CDR3 spans 15 residues. The V gene's germline CDR1 is SGHTA and CDR2 FQGNSA. V dropped 2 bases and J dropped 2 bases, with 10 bases sitting between them. Here the CDR3 reads CASSLQGQPGNTIYF. The CDR3 DNA is TGTGCCAGCAGCTTACAGGGGCAACCTGGAAACACCATATATTTT.

With respect to this clonotype: A much larger clone lies one base from this, so it may be a read error. The V and J genes are TRBV7-2 and TRBJ2-1; D might be TRBD2 (6 bases). CDR1 and CDR2 (germline): SGHTA, FQGNSA. This CDR3 is 15 amino acids long. DNA of the CDR3: TGTGCCTGCAGCTTATGGGCTAGCGAGATCAATGAGCAGTTCTTC. It translates to CACSLWASEINEQFF.

The chain recombines TRBV12-3 or TRBV12-4 with TRBJ2-3; TRBD2 matches at 11 bases. J lost 6 bases, V lost 3 bases, and 5 bases had no gene match. The CDR3 covers 15 residues. The CDR3 loop is CASSFRTSGFDTQYF. The CDR3 region has the DNA TGTGCCAGCAGTTTTCGGACTAGCGGGTTTGATACGCAGTATTTT.

This clonotype was counted a few times. CDR3 in DNA: TGTGCCAGCAGCGCAAAGAGAGCGGGAGCTTTAGGATCCTACAATGAGCAGTTCTTC. This sequence encodes CASSAKRAGALGSYNEQFF. V gene TRBV11-2 combines with J gene TRBJ2-1, with 8 bases identical to TRBD2. The CDR3 is made up of 19 amino acids. The trim removed 5 bases at V and 1 base at J, leaving 16 bases unmatched. CDR1 and CDR2 from the germline V gene are SGHAT and FQNNGV. The variable domain in full, with the rest retrieved from reference TRBV11-2 and TRBJ2-1, is EAGVAQSPRYKIIEKRQSVAFWCNPISGHATLYWYQQILGQGPKLLIQFQNNGVVDDSQLPKDRFSAERLKGVDSTLKIQPAKLEDSAVYLCASSAKRAGALGSYNEQFFGPGTRLTVL.

This clonotype was counted a few times. The chain recombines TRBV12-5 with TRBJ2-7, with unresolved D. The ends were cut back, 1 base at V and 5 bases at J, with 6 bases in the middle. Germline values: CDR1 LGHNT, CDR2 FRNRAP. The CDR3 extends over 12 amino acids. This CDR3 reads CASGLGLDEQYF. For the CDR3, the DNA is TGTGCTAGTGGTTTGGGGCTAGACGAGCAGTACTTC.

This clonotype was picked up a small number of times. J is TRBJ1-5 and V is TRBV5-5; D is unresolved. The CDR3 totals 16 residues. Trimming took 2 bases from V and 1 from J, leaving 13 bases between them. The V gene's germline CDR1 is SGHKS and CDR2 YYEKEE (reference sequence). As DNA, the CDR3 is TGTGCCAGCAGCTTCGGCCAGGATTGGAGCAATCAGCCCCAGCATTTT. Protein sequence: CASSFGQDWSNQPQHF.

This clonotype was counted many times. J is TRBJ2-7 and V is TRBV28, with D hard to call. V was clipped by 6 bases and J by 0 bases, with 15 bases between them. Germline CDR1 is MDHEN and CDR2 is SYDVKM. This CDR3 spans 15 amino acids. The CDR3 reads CASRLTSDRSYEQYF. The CDR3 region has the DNA TGTGCCAGCAGACTAACGTCGGACCGCTCCTACGAGCAGTACTTC.

This clonotype was observed at least ten times. The rearrangement joins TRBV29-1 to TRBJ2-7, with D tentatively TRBD2 (6 bases). Germline-derived CDR1 and CDR2 are SQVTM and ANQGSEA. The V end lost 1 base, the J end lost 1 base, and 17 bases lay between the germline ends. The CDR3 contains 16 residues. CDR3 in DNA: TGCAGCGTTGAAGTATGGGAGGACGGCGCGTCCTACGAGCAGTACTTC. It specifies CSVEVWEDGASYEQYF.

The rearrangement joins TRBV7-9 to TRBJ2-1; TRBD2 aligns across 8 bases. Judging by the DNA end, TRBJ2-7 fits better; the J call may be wrong. CDR1 and CDR2 (germline): SEHNR, FQNEAQ (reference sequence). CDR3 length: 16 residues. The CDR3 spells CASSLSGGHSYNEQYF. The CDR3, as DNA: TGTGCCAGCAGCTTAAGCGGGGGCCACTCCTACAATGAGCAGTACTTC.